This T cell receptor beta chain originates from a study of T cells in Graves' hyperthyroidism and ophthalmopathy. This clonotype has only a few counts. Germline lookup yields CDR1 MNHNS and CDR2 SASEGT. Deletions cut 6 bases from V and 6 bases from J, with 15 bases between. The CDR3 contains 13 residues. RNA transcripts were the template for amplifying TCR beta CDR3 regions. When the TCR CDR3 underwent first-round RT-PCR, the HTBI primer set was used. TCRdb re-analysed the multiplex PCR reads in MiXCR, keeping a single row per CDR3 protein. The repertoire holds about 250,000 distinct CDR3 sequences, with 20% to 25% as singletons.

The chain recombines TRBV6-1 with TRBJ2-7, with D unresolved. Sequenced input: blood. The source is a man aged 30-40 years with Graves' ophthalmopathy. In nucleotides, the CDR3 is TGTGCCAGCAGCCACGAGGATTTTAGCGAGCAGTACTTC. Translation: CASSHEDFSEQYF.